This entry lists 27 T cell receptor beta chains sequenced from one sample in a study of identical twins listed by TCRdb under 2016. Receptors were amplified or captured by 5' RACE. The instrument given in TCRdb is Illumina HiSeq 2000. Starting from the raw public reads, TCRdb applied fastp trimming at Q25, assembled clones with MiXCR and retained in-frame beta chains. Rows with a matching CDR3 protein are joined into one entry that keeps the most common DNA and genes. Here the sample has approximately 690,000 distinct CDR3 sequences; roughly 6% occur a single time. The ten largest clones take up roughly 1.8% of the sample. The sequenced sample was naive T cells sorted from blood. Read against the paper, the sample's cell subset or site label means: cells isolated with a human naive T-cell isolation kit. All receptors come from a man aged 18 to 35 in good health.

This clonotype has a count of ten or more. The chain carries TRBV27 and TRBJ2-3; TRBD2 agrees at 7 bases. This CDR3 has 16 amino acids. J gave up 2 bases and V 2 bases, and 7 bases lay outside the gene matches. The V gene's germline CDR1 is MNHEY and CDR2 SMNVEV (reference sequence). The CDR3 sequence is CASSLVAGDHTDTQYF. The CDR3 DNA sequence: TGTGCCAGCAGTTTAGTTGCGGGAGACCACACAGATACGCAGTATTTT.

The V and J genes are TRBV30 and TRBJ2-2; no definite D call. The CDR3 is made up of 14 amino acids. Germline values: CDR1 GTSNPN, CDR2 SVGIG (reference sequence). The V end was cut by 4 bases, the J end by 0 bases, with 9 bases between. The CDR3 sequence is CAWIDSSNTGELFF. DNA for the CDR3: TGTGCCTGGATAGACTCTTCGAACACCGGGGAGCTGTTTTTT. The full variable domain, completed using reference TRBV30 and TRBJ2-2, is SQTIHQWPATLVQPVGSPLSLECTVEGTSNPNLYWYRQAAGRGLQLLFYSVGIGQISSEVPQNLSASRPQDRQFILSSKKLLLSDSGFYLCAWIDSSNTGELFFGEGSRLTVL.

Many counts were recorded for this clonotype. The rearrangement uses TRBV29-1 and TRBJ2-7, with D possibly called TRBD1 or TRBD2 (5 bases each). The CDR3 spans 10 residues. Trimming removed 8 bases from V and 5 bases from J, with 10 bases in between. The germline CDR1 and CDR2 sequences are SQVTM and ANQGSEA. The CDR3 DNA is TGCAGCTCACTAGGGGACGAGCAGTACTTC. Amino acids: CSSLGDEQYF.

This clonotype was detected many times. The V gene is TRBV15, the J gene TRBJ2-7, with 10 positions matching TRBD2. J was trimmed by 3 bases and V by 4 bases; bases with no gene match: 6. The CDR3 length is 15 residues. Germline CDR1 is LNHNV and CDR2 is YYDKDF (reference sequence). The CDR3 loop reads CATSKASGRNYEQYF. CDR3 sequence (DNA): TGTGCCACCAGCAAGGCTAGCGGGAGAAACTACGAGCAGTACTTC.

This clonotype was seen many times. The V call is TRBV15, the J call TRBJ2-3; 7 nucleotides line up with TRBD2. With V trimmed by 0 bases and J by 4 bases, 4 bases remained unmatched. The CDR3 consists of 15 residues. The V gene's germline CDR1 is LNHNV and CDR2 YYDKDF (reference sequence). The DNA for the CDR3 is TGTGCCACCAGCAGAGATAGGCTAGCGGCAGATACGCAGTATTTT. Amino acid sequence: CATSRDRLAADTQYF.

This clonotype has at least ten counts. The chain is built from TRBV12-3 or TRBV12-4 and TRBJ1-1; 7 positions match TRBD1. The CDR3 extends over 16 amino acids. V trimming: 6 bases; J trimming: 4 bases; junction bases outside the gene matches: 14. The CDR3 loop is CASSPDREWGSTEAFF. CDR3 bases: TGTGCCAGCAGCCCCGACAGGGAGTGGGGTAGCACTGAAGCTTTCTTT.

This clonotype turned up a few times. The V and J genes are TRBV29-1 and TRBJ2-1; D gene unclear. Trimming pared 8 bases from V and 9 bases from J, leaving 23 bases between. The CDR3 is 14 residues long. From germline, CDR1 is SQVTM and CDR2 ANQGSEA. Here the CDR3 DNA reads TGCAGCTCCCCGCGAGGACCCACAAGTGGTGAGCAGTTCTTC. Translation: CSSPRGPTSGEQFF.

This clonotype was found a few times. CDR3 sequence (DNA): TGTGCCAGTAGTATAGTCGGGACAGGGTATCAGCCCCAGCATTTT. It codes for CASSIVGTGYQPQHF. The V gene is TRBV19, the J gene TRBJ1-5, with 9 bases aligning to TRBD1. Germline CDR1 and CDR2: LNHDA and SQIVND (reference sequence). V lost 1 base to trimming and J lost 5 bases; unmatched junction nucleotides: 3. This CDR3 has 15 residues.

This chain joins TRBV6-5 and TRBJ2-1; D gene unclear. The germline CDR1 and CDR2 sequences are MNHEY and SVGAGI. The CDR3 has 12 amino acids. The V gene lost 10 bases and the J gene lost 7 bases, with 14 bases spanning the gap. CDR3 coding DNA: TGTGCCACTCGGACGCCTGATAATGAGCAGTTCTTC. Translation: CATRTPDNEQFF.

The chain employs TRBV27 and TRBJ2-2; D gene uncertain. The CDR3 loop spans 15 amino acids. Germline loops: CDR1 MNHEY, CDR2 SMNVEV (reference sequence). Between the trimmed V and J ends, which lost 6 bases and 3 bases, there was a span of 14 bases. CDR3 DNA sequence: TGTGCCAGCAGCCCCCTGTTTCCCTACACCGGGGAGCTGTTTTTT. Residues: CASSPLFPYTGELFF.

This clonotype was counted at least ten times. Here the CDR3 reads CASSYSMNEQFF. CDR3 sequence (DNA): TGTGCCAGCAGCTATAGCATGAATGAGCAGTTCTTC. This chain uses TRBV5-6 with TRBJ2-1; D unclear. CDR3 length equals 12 residues. V dropped 3 bases and J dropped 7 bases, with 8 bases sitting between them. CDR1 SGHDT and CDR2 YYEEEE come from the germline V gene.

Notes on this clonotype: No conserved phenylalanine or tryptophan is present at the end of the CDR3, so a read error is the likely explanation. The J gene is TRBJ2-7, the V gene TRBV5-1, with D maybe TRBD2 (5 bases). The germline V and J ends were trimmed by 1 base and 7 bases, with 33 bases remaining between them. This CDR3 contains 20 residues. Germline CDR1 SGHRS, CDR2 YFSETQ. This CDR3 is CASSLFPPYKSEDSPGEQYC. The CDR3 DNA reads TGCGCCAGCAGCTTGTTTCCCCCCTACAAATCGGAGGATTCCCCGGGAGAGCAGTACTGC.

V and J are TRBV5-5 and TRBJ1-5, with D tentatively TRBD1 (6 bases). The CDR3 spans 17 residues. CDR1 and CDR2 from the germline V gene are SGHKS and YYEKEE (reference sequence). Trimming cost V 4 bases and J 2 bases, with 19 bases left between them. CDR3 coding DNA: TGTGCCAGCAGCCTCGGACAGACTCAGGGTGGCAATCAGCCCCAGCATTTT. Translating gives CASSLGQTQGGNQPQHF.

The sample holds a few counts of this clonotype. CDR3: CASSSGTGEEKLFF. The CDR3 DNA reads TGCGCCAGCAGCTCGGGGACAGGGGAGGAAAAACTGTTTTTT. The rearrangement links TRBV5-1 to TRBJ1-4; 10 positions agree with TRBD1. The CDR3 runs to 14 residues. The V gene end was trimmed by 3 bases and the J gene end by 8 bases; junction bases not matched to a gene: 4. CDR1 SGHRS and CDR2 YFSETQ come from the germline V gene.

This clonotype was seen only a few times. This rearrangement joins TRBV28 to TRBJ2-7, with TRBD1 matching over 7 bases. This CDR3 comprises 11 residues. Germline loops: CDR1 MDHEN, CDR2 SYDVKM. With 5 bases clipped from V and 12 bases from J, the junction kept 7 bases outside the gene matches. The CDR3 bases are TGTGCCAGCAGTGGGACAGCCAGGTGGTACTTC. Its translation: CASSGTARWYF.

This clonotype was recorded a few times. The chain has TRBV6-1 and TRBJ2-2; D remains unclear. The V gene lost 6 bases and the J gene lost 4 bases, with 9 bases spanning the gap. Germline V gene data show CDR1 as MNHNS and CDR2 as SASEGT. The CDR3 sequence is 13 residues long. CDR3 in amino acids: CASSTGVTGELFF. CDR3 sequence (DNA): TGTGCCAGCAGCACGGGTGTCACCGGGGAGCTGTTTTTT.

The V call is TRBV4-2, the J call TRBJ2-4; possible D gene TRBD1, 5 bases. Trimming took 3 bases from V and 2 from J, leaving 14 bases between them. The CDR3 length is 16 residues. Germline values: CDR1 LGHNA, CDR2 YNFKEQ. CDR3 DNA sequence: TGTGCCAGCAGCCATCCCCAGGGTGTGACCAAAAACATTCAGTACTTC. Translated, it gives CASSHPQGVTKNIQYF.

This clonotype was observed a few times. The rearrangement links TRBV6-2 or TRBV6-3 to TRBJ2-7, with TRBD2 matching over 9 bases. V lost 6 bases, J lost 2 bases, and 5 bases stayed unmatched. The CDR3 totals 14 residues. Germline CDR1 is MNHEY and CDR2 is SVGEGT. In DNA, the CDR3 is TGTGCCAGCAGAAAGCGGGAGGCCCCCTACGAGCAGTACGTC. Translation: CASRKREAPYEQYV.

This clonotype showed up many times. This rearrangement joins TRBV18 to TRBJ2-7, with 12 bases that match TRBD2. This CDR3 is built from 16 residues. V was clipped by 0 bases and J by 4 bases; unmatched bases: 4. The germline CDR1 and CDR2 sequences are KGHSH and LQKENI. The CDR3 DNA reads TGTGCCAGCTCACCACCGGGACTAGCGGGTTATTACGAGCAGTACTTC. It is translated as CASSPPGLAGYYEQYF.

The chain employs TRBV7-9 and TRBJ2-3; the match to TRBD2 covers 8 bases. Germline lookup yields CDR1 SEHNR and CDR2 FQNEAQ (reference sequence). Trimming at V came to 5 bases and at J to 4 bases, leaving 5 bases not matched to a gene. CDR3 size: 14 residues. DNA for the CDR3: TGTGCCAGCAGCGGAGCGGGAGTCGCAGATACGCAGTATTTT. Encoded protein: CASSGAGVADTQYF.

This clonotype was found many times. The rearrangement joins TRBV6-2 or TRBV6-3 to TRBJ2-7, with TRBD1 matching over 9 bases. The junction had 11 bases not matched to a gene; V was cut back by 7 bases and J by 4 bases. Germline values: CDR1 MNHEY, CDR2 SVGEGT. The length of the CDR3 is 15 residues. The CDR3 region has the DNA TGTGCCAGCATCGAACCGGGACAGGGATCTTACGAGCAGTACTTC. Residues: CASIEPGQGSYEQYF.

There are a few counts of this clonotype. The V and J genes are TRBV29-1 and TRBJ2-1; TRBD2 aligns across 8 bases. Germline CDR1 SQVTM, CDR2 ANQGSEA. V trimming: 3 bases; J trimming: 7 bases; junction bases outside the gene matches: 5. This CDR3 has 13 amino acids. This CDR3 reads CSVDWGLGNEQFF. The CDR3 nucleotides read TGCAGCGTTGATTGGGGACTAGGGAATGAGCAGTTCTTC.

V is TRBV5-6 and J is TRBJ2-7, with a weak D call TRBD2 (5 bases). Germline CDR1 SGHDT, CDR2 YYEEEE. The CDR3 is 15 amino acids. V lost 2 bases to trimming and J lost 3 bases, with 15 bases between them. The CDR3 sequence: CASSFGAAHSYEQYF. The CDR3 coding sequence is TGTGCCAGCAGCTTTGGAGCGGCCCATAGCTACGAGCAGTACTTC.

This clonotype was detected ten times or more. The chain uses TRBV11-2 and TRBJ2-1; the match to TRBD2 covers 13 bases. With V trimmed by 5 bases and J by 3 bases, 7 bases remained unmatched. This CDR3 is built from 17 residues. Germline V gene lookup returns CDR1 SGHAT and CDR2 FQNNGV. For the CDR3, the DNA is TGTGCCAGCAGCCCAACCGGGACTAGCGGGATCTACAATGAGCAGTTCTTC. Its protein is CASSPTGTSGIYNEQFF.

The chain carries TRBV24-1 and TRBJ2-5; 8 positions match TRBD1. Germline assignment: CDR1 KGHDR and CDR2 SFDVKD. CDR3 length: 16 amino acids. The ends lost 0 bases at V and 5 bases at J; junction bases unmatched: 7. The CDR3 spells CATSDLRSTGVETQYF. Written as DNA, the CDR3 is TGTGCCACCAGTGATTTGAGGTCGACAGGGGTTGAGACCCAGTACTTC.

This clonotype was seen ten or more times. The chain has TRBV4-3 and TRBJ1-5; D ambiguous. Germline V CDR1 and CDR2: LGHNA, YSLEER. Trimming removed 1 base at V and 4 bases at J, with 8 bases between. This CDR3 has 14 residues. The DNA of the CDR3 is TGCGCCAGCAGCCAAGGGTGGGGAAATCAGCCCCAGCATTTT. It specifies CASSQGWGNQPQHF.

This clonotype was counted at least ten times. V is TRBV27 and J is TRBJ1-2; TRBD1 matches 9 bases. CDR1 is MNHEY and CDR2 is SMNVEV in the germline V gene (reference sequence). There are 15 residues in the CDR3. Trimming removed 5 bases from V and 4 bases from J; junction bases left unmatched: 8. The chain's CDR3 is CASSMGDRATYGYTF. The CDR3 DNA follows: TGTGCCAGCAGTATGGGGGACAGGGCTACCTATGGCTACACCTTC.